The 31 T cell receptor beta chains presented below share a single source sample, sequenced in a study of PD-L1 blockade in urothelial cancer. Some clones are missing from TCRdb's copy, which holds only in-frame ones; the method was immunoSEQ multiplex PCR. The sample lists more than 85,000 clones, roughly 87% occurring once. Described time point: pretreatment peripheral blood. The starting material was PBMCs, obtained around atezolizumab (anti-PD-L1) treatment. Receptors originate from a man in his fifties or sixties with urothelial cancer.

This chain uses TRBV19 with TRBJ2-3, with TRBD2 as a possible D gene (6 bases). CDR1 LNHDA and CDR2 SQIVND come from the germline V gene (reference sequence). The V and J ends lost 5 bases and 1 base respectively, with 10 bases between them. The CDR3 sequence is 14 residues long. The DNA of the CDR3 is TGTGCCAGTAGTGAACGGAGGGGCACAGATACGCAGTATTTT. Translated, it gives CASSERRGTDTQYF.

J is TRBJ2-1 and V is TRBV15; TRBD2 aligns across 8 bases. V lost 0 bases and J lost 9; bases outside the gene matches: 4. Germline V gene lookup returns CDR1 LNHNV and CDR2 YYDKDF (reference sequence). This CDR3 comprises 14 residues. This CDR3 reads CATSRDETSGEQFF. The CDR3 nucleotides read TGTGCCACCAGCAGAGATGAAACTAGCGGTGAGCAGTTCTTC.

The chain couples TRBV6-1 to TRBJ2-1, with D possibly TRBD1 on 6 matching bases. The germline CDR1 and CDR2 sequences are MNHNS and SASEGT. Trimming cost V 4 bases and J 12 bases, with 16 bases left between them. The CDR3 contains 13 residues. The CDR3 DNA reads as TGTGCCAGCAGTGCACCGGGACACATGGGGCAGTTCTTC. This translates into CASSAPGHMGQFF.

The J gene is TRBJ2-3, the V gene TRBV7-3; TRBD2 matches at 11 bases. The CDR3 is 16 residues long. The trim removed 2 bases at V and 1 base at J, leaving 2 bases unmatched. The germline V gene encodes CDR1 SGHTA and CDR2 FQGTGA. CDR3 in DNA: TGTGCCAGCAGCTTAGGGGGACTAGCGGGCACAGATACGCAGTATTTT. It encodes CASSLGGLAGTDTQYF.

In the case of this clone: Other DNA sequences in this sample translate to the same CDR3. The chain employs TRBV4-2 and TRBJ2-7; 9 nucleotides align to TRBD1. The CDR3 is made up of 14 amino acids. J lost 3 bases, V lost 9 bases, and 9 bases had no gene match. CDR1 and CDR2 (germline): LGHNA, YNFKEQ. This chain's CDR3 is CASSPGTGLYEQYF. The CDR3 region has the DNA TGTGCCAGTTCGCCTGGGACAGGGCTCTACGAGCAGTACTTC.

The V call is TRBV6-1, the J call TRBJ1-5, with 9 bases matching TRBD1. Looked up from germline, CDR1 is MNHNS and CDR2 is SASEGT. V lost 7 bases to trimming and J lost 7 bases; unmatched junction nucleotides: 8. The CDR3 runs to 14 residues. As DNA, the CDR3 is TGTGCCAGCACCCGGGACAGGGAAATCCAGCCCCAGCATTTT. Amino acid sequence: CASTRDREIQPQHF.

The rearrangement joins TRBV6-5 to TRBJ1-1; D not resolved. The CDR3 contains 13 residues. Trimming took off 6 bases at V and 0 bases at J, with 8 bases between the two ends. CDR1 is MNHEY, CDR2 SVGAGI, per germline. The CDR3 reads CASRREVNTEAFF. In DNA form, the CDR3 reads TGTGCCAGCAGGCGGGAGGTGAACACTGAAGCTTTCTTT.

The V call is TRBV19, the J call TRBJ2-7; weak D call: TRBD2 (6 bases). The germline V gene has CDR1 LNHDA and CDR2 SQIVND (reference sequence). Trimming cost V 3 bases and J 3 bases, with 15 bases left between them. The CDR3 consists of 15 residues. The CDR3 loop is CASSMGLAYIYEQYF. DNA for the CDR3: TGTGCCAGTAGTATGGGGCTAGCGTATATCTACGAGCAGTACTTC. The entire variable domain, with the rest obtained from reference TRBV19 and TRBJ2-7, is as follows: DGGITQSPKYLFRKEGQNVTLSCEQNLNHDAMYWYRQDPGQGLRLIYYSQIVNDFQKGDIAEGYSVSREKKESFPLTVTSAQKNPTAFYLCASSMGLAYIYEQYFGPGTRLTVT.

This chain links TRBV9 with TRBJ1-2; 7 bases fit TRBD1. Germline-derived CDR1 and CDR2 are SGDLS and YYNGEE. The CDR3 is made up of 17 amino acids. Trimming removed 4 bases from V and 4 bases from J; junction bases left unmatched: 16. Here the CDR3 DNA reads TGTGCCAGCAGCCCAGCCGATGAGGGGGCAAATGTCTATGGCTACACCTTC. Its translation: CASSPADEGANVYGYTF.

A few counts support this clone. This chain joins TRBV7-3 and TRBJ1-5; 8 positions agree with TRBD1. Germline V CDR1 and CDR2: SGHTA, FQGTGA. The CDR3 has 15 residues. Trimming at V came to 5 bases and at J to 2 bases, leaving 5 bases not matched to a gene. CDR3 loop: CASSKTGDGNQPQHF. In DNA form, the CDR3 reads TGTGCCAGCAGCAAGACAGGGGACGGCAATCAGCCCCAGCATTTT. Using reference TRBV7-3 and TRBJ1-5 for the parts outside the CDR3, the full variable domain is GAGVSQTPSNKVTEKGKYVELRCDPISGHTALYWYRQSLGQGPEFLIYFQGTGAADDSGLPNDRFFAVRPEGSVSTLKIQRTERGDSAVYLCASSKTGDGNQPQHFGDGTRLSIL.

The chain links TRBV7-9 to TRBJ2-1, with 11 bases lining up with TRBD2. Trimming removed 0 bases from V and 2 bases from J; junction bases left unmatched: 0. The CDR3 consists of 16 residues. Looked up from germline, CDR1 is SEHNR and CDR2 is FQNEAQ (reference sequence). The chain's CDR3 is CASSLASGRAYNEQFF. The CDR3 DNA sequence: TGTGCCAGCAGCTTAGCTAGCGGGAGGGCCTACAATGAGCAGTTCTTC.

The genes are TRBV5-1 and TRBJ2-5; 9 bases are a match to TRBD1. The J segment lost 5 bases and the V segment lost 5 bases, leaving 10 bases of the junction unmatched. Germline V gives CDR1 SGHRS, CDR2 YFSETQ. The CDR3 runs to 15 residues. This chain's CDR3 is CASSYQTGGGETQYF. The CDR3, as DNA: TGCGCCAGCAGTTATCAGACAGGGGGAGGGGAGACCCAGTACTTC.

The V and J genes are TRBV25-1 and TRBJ2-5; D may be TRBD1 (6 bases). Germline V gives CDR1 MGHDK, CDR2 SYGVNS. CDR3 length equals 16 residues. Between the trimmed V and J ends, which lost 2 bases and 2 bases, there was a span of 15 bases. The CDR3 loop is CASSEVGHTIQETQYF. CDR3 sequence (DNA): TGTGCCAGCAGTGAAGTGGGACATACCATACAAGAGACCCAGTACTTC.

The chain couples TRBV9 to TRBJ2-2; 9 bases align to TRBD1. This CDR3 comprises 15 residues. Germline CDR1 reads SGDLS; CDR2 reads YYNGEE. With V trimmed by 0 bases and J by 7 bases, 4 bases remained unmatched. CDR3 nucleotide sequence: TGTGCCAGCAGCGTAGGGGGACAGGGTAGCGGGGAGCTGTTTTTT. Translating gives CASSVGGQGSGELFF. Based on the CDR3 plus reference TRBV9 and TRBJ2-2, the full variable domain is DSGVTQTPKHLITATGQRVTLRCSPRSGDLSVYWYQQSLDQGLQFLIQYYNGEERAKGNILERFSAQQFPDLHSELNLSSLELGDSALYFCASSVGGQGSGELFFGEGSRLTVL.

This sequence joins TRBV19 and TRBJ2-2, with D perhaps TRBD1 (5 bases). CDR3 size: 14 residues. The V end was cut by 10 bases, the J end by 3 bases, with 15 bases between. In germline, CDR1 is LNHDA, CDR2 SQIVND (reference sequence). The CDR3 is CAINQGLHTGELFF. Written as DNA, the CDR3 is TGTGCCATCAATCAGGGCCTGCACACCGGGGAGCTGTTTTTT.

The genes are TRBV9 and TRBJ2-3, with D possibly matching TRBD2 (5 bases). Trimming removed 4 bases at V and 5 bases at J, with 8 bases between. Germline CDR1 is SGDLS and CDR2 is YYNGEE. The CDR3 consists of 12 residues. CDR3 DNA sequence: TGTGCCAGCAGCTTCCGGGGAGATACGCAGTATTTT. Its translation is CASSFRGDTQYF.

The gene calls are TRBV4-2 and TRBJ1-2; unclear D gene. CDR3 length: 15 residues. V was shortened by 1 base and J by 4 bases, with 13 bases between the two germline ends. Germline assignment: CDR1 LGHNA and CDR2 YNFKEQ. The CDR3 nucleotides read TGTGCCAGCAGCCAAGGAACGGCGGAGGGCTATGGCTACACCTTC. This translates into CASSQGTAEGYGYTF.

This clone was seen only once. The CDR3 sequence is CASSFGAGVNTEAFF. The CDR3 bases are TGTGCCAGCAGCTTTGGGGCAGGAGTGAACACTGAAGCTTTCTTT. The rearrangement uses TRBV11-2 and TRBJ1-1, with TRBD1 as a possible D gene (5 bases). Germline V gene data show CDR1 as SGHAT and CDR2 as FQNNGV. The length of the CDR3 is 15 residues. V lost 3 bases to trimming and J lost 0 bases, with 11 bases between them.

The chain joins TRBV4-2 to TRBJ1-4, with 7 bases lining up with TRBD1. The germline V gene encodes CDR1 LGHNA and CDR2 YNFKEQ. The trim removed 0 bases at V and 9 bases at J, leaving 1 base unmatched. This CDR3 has 13 residues. The CDR3 sequence is CASSQETGQKLFF. CDR3 in DNA: TGTGCCAGCAGCCAAGAGACAGGGCAAAAACTGTTTTTT.

V usage is TRBV11-2 and J usage is TRBJ2-7; 9 nucleotides match TRBD1. Trimming removed 0 bases from V and 6 bases from J; junction bases left unmatched: 6. This CDR3 contains 15 residues. Germline V lookup: CDR1 SGHAT, CDR2 FQNNGV. Here the CDR3 DNA reads TGTGCCAGCAGCTTAGATTGGGACAGGGTGGCCGAGCAGTACTTC. This sequence encodes CASSLDWDRVAEQYF.

The chain employs TRBV15 and TRBJ2-3; a possible D gene is TRBD2 (5 bases). Trimming cost V 5 bases and J 1 base, with 10 bases left between them. Germline loops: CDR1 LNHNV, CDR2 YYDKDF (reference sequence). There are 14 residues in the CDR3. The CDR3 sequence: CATSDPRGTDTQYF. The CDR3 DNA is TGTGCCACCAGCGACCCGAGGGGCACAGATACGCAGTATTTT.

V is TRBV6-5 and J is TRBJ2-1; D perhaps matches TRBD2 (6 bases). CDR3 length: 13 amino acids. The germline V gene encodes CDR1 MNHEY and CDR2 SVGAGI. With 7 bases removed from V and 4 bases from J, the gap between germline ends came to 11 bases. The CDR3, as DNA: TGTGCCAGCAAACCCGGGGGATACAATGAGCAGTTCTTC. This sequence encodes CASKPGGYNEQFF.

This chain joins TRBV30 and TRBJ2-1; 11 nucleotides line up with TRBD2. CDR1 is GTSNPN and CDR2 is SVGIG in the germline V gene (reference sequence). V lost 4 bases to trimming and J lost 7 bases; unmatched junction nucleotides: 9. The CDR3 extends over 15 amino acids. The CDR3 spells CAWTGLADVLNEQFF. In nucleotides, the CDR3 is TGTGCCTGGACGGGACTAGCGGATGTATTGAATGAGCAGTTCTTC.

J is TRBJ2-2 and V is TRBV5-1; 11 bases align to TRBD1. From germline, CDR1 is SGHRS and CDR2 YFSETQ. This CDR3 is built from 17 residues. V shed 5 bases, J shed 4 bases, and the junction held 10 bases outside the gene matches. The CDR3 region has the DNA TGCGCCAGCAGGTTACCCGGGACAGGGGGTCCCACCGGGGAGCTGTTTTTT. Its protein product is CASRLPGTGGPTGELFF. The complete variable domain, with remaining parts taken from reference TRBV5-1 and TRBJ2-2, reads KAGVTQTPRYLIKTRGQQVTLSCSPISGHRSVSWYQQTPGQGLQFLFEYFSETQRNKGNFPGRFSGRQFSNSRSEMNVSTLELGDSALYLCASRLPGTGGPTGELFFGEGSRLTVL.

On this clone itself: Germline is not matched at one junction end, which may reflect a read error. The chain combines TRBV6-1 with TRBJ2-3, with TRBD1 matching over 7 bases. The CDR3 consists of 14 residues. Per the germline V gene, CDR1 is MNHNS and CDR2 is SASEGT. The CDR3 DNA sequence: TGTGCCAGCAGTGAAGGGGACAGCAGAGATACGCAGTATTTT. Translated: CASSEGDSRDTQYF.

The chain joins TRBV27 to TRBJ1-1; D not certain. CDR1 and CDR2 from the germline V gene are MNHEY and SMNVEV (reference sequence). Trimming shortened V by 2 bases and J by 1 base, and 8 bases separated the two germline ends. The CDR3 contains 14 residues. The CDR3, as DNA: TGTGCCAGCAGTTTACTGCGGGGGAACACTGAAGCTTTCTTT. It specifies CASSLLRGNTEAFF.

The CDR3 is CASSPGEETQYF. For the CDR3, the DNA is TGTGCCAGCTCACCGGGAGAAGAGACCCAGTACTTC. V gene TRBV18 combines with J gene TRBJ2-5; D may be TRBD2 (5 bases). The CDR3 is 12 residues long. V shed 3 bases and J shed 3 bases, with 5 bases lying between them. The germline CDR1 and CDR2 sequences are KGHSH and LQKENI. The entire variable domain, with the rest obtained from reference TRBV18 and TRBJ2-5, is as follows: NAGVMQNPRHLVRRRGQEARLRCSPMKGHSHVYWYRQLPEEGLKFMVYLQKENIIDESGMPKERFSAEFPKEGPSILRIQQVVRGDSAAYFCASSPGEETQYFGPGTRLLVL.

This rearrangement joins TRBV27 to TRBJ1-4; D is unresolved. CDR1 is MNHEY, CDR2 SMNVEV, per germline (reference sequence). V lost 8 bases and J 6 bases, leaving 4 bases between the germline ends. This CDR3 comprises 10 residues. CDR3 sequence reads: CASGYEKLFF. CDR3 DNA sequence: TGTGCCAGCGGCTATGAAAAACTGTTTTTT.

The chain employs TRBV2 and TRBJ2-1; 10 bases map to TRBD2. The length of the CDR3 is 15 residues. The V gene end was trimmed by 2 bases and the J gene end by 4 bases; junction bases not matched to a gene: 2. CDR1 and CDR2 (germline): SNHLY, FYNNEI. CDR3: CASSELAGAYNEQFF. CDR3 DNA sequence: TGTGCCAGCAGTGAACTAGCGGGAGCATACAATGAGCAGTTCTTC.

The rearrangement uses TRBV19 and TRBJ1-2; a possible D gene is TRBD1 (6 bases). V lost 3 bases and J 4 bases, leaving 18 bases between the germline ends. The CDR3 sequence is 16 residues long. Germline V gene sequence: CDR1 LNHDA, CDR2 SQIVND (reference sequence). The CDR3 region is CASSIWAGESSYGYTF. The CDR3 DNA follows: TGTGCCAGTAGTATTTGGGCAGGGGAGAGTAGCTATGGCTACACCTTC.

J is TRBJ1-1 and V is TRBV4-1; 12 nucleotides line up with TRBD1. Germline CDR1 is MGHRA and CDR2 is YSYEKL. This CDR3 contains 16 residues. V lost 7 bases, J lost 6 bases, and 12 bases stayed unmatched. This CDR3 reads CASTLTGTGGAAEAFF. CDR3 DNA sequence: TGCGCCAGCACCTTGACCGGGACAGGGGGCGCCGCTGAAGCTTTCTTT.